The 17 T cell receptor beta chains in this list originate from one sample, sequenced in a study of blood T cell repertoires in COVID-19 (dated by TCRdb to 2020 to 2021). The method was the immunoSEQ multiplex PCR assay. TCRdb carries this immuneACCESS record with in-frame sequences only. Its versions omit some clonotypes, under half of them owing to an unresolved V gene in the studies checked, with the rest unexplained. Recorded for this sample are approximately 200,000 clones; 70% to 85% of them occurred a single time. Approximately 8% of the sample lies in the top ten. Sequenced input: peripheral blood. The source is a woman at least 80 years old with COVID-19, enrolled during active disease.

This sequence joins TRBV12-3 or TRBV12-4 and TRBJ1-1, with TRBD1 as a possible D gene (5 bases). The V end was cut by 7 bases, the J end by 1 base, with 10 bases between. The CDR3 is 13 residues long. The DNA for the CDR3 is TGTGCCAGCAACGACGGACAGAACACTGAAGCTTTCTTT. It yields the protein CASNDGQNTEAFF.

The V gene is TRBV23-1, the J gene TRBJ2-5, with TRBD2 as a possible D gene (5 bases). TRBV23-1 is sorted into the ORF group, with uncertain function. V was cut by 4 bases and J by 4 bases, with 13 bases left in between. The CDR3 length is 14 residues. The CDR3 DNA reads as TGCGCCAGCAGTCGGAATGGACTGAGAGAGACCCAGTACTTC. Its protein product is CASSRNGLRETQYF.

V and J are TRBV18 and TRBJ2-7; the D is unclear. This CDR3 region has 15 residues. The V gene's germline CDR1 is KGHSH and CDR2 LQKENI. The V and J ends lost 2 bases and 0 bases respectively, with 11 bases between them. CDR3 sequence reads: CASSPERSRSYEQYF. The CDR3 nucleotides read TGTGCCAGCTCACCAGAGCGCAGCCGCTCCTACGAGCAGTACTTC.

The CDR3 loop is CASKTGGAGDQPQHF. The CDR3 DNA is TGTGCCAGCAAAACGGGGGGCGCGGGGGATCAGCCCCAGCATTTT. The chain joins TRBV6-5 to TRBJ1-5, with D possibly being TRBD1 (6 bases). Per the germline V gene, CDR1 is MNHEY and CDR2 is SVGAGI. Trimming left V 7 bases short and J 5 bases short, with 18 bases between. This CDR3 is 15 amino acids long.

CDR3 region: CSASDRRNEKLFF. The CDR3 DNA reads TGCAGCGCCTCAGACAGGCGTAATGAAAAACTGTTTTTT. V usage is TRBV29-1 and J usage is TRBJ1-4; D perhaps matches TRBD1 (6 bases). V gave up 7 bases and J gave up 4 bases, with 13 bases separating them. Germline CDR1 reads SQVTM; CDR2 reads ANQGSEA. The CDR3 spans 13 residues.

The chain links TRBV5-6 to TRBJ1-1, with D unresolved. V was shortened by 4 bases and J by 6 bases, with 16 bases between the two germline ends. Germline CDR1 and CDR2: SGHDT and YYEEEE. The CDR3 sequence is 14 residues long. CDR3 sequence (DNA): TGTGCCAGCAGCCCCTATTATCCGGGAGCTGAAGCTTTCTTT. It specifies CASSPYYPGAEAFF.

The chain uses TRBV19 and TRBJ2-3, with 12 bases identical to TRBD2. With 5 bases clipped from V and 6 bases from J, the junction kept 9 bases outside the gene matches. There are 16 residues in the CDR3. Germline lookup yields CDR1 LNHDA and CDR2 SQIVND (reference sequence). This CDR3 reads CASSWASGGVADTQYF. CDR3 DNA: TGTGCCAGTAGTTGGGCTAGCGGGGGGGTAGCGGATACGCAGTATTTT.

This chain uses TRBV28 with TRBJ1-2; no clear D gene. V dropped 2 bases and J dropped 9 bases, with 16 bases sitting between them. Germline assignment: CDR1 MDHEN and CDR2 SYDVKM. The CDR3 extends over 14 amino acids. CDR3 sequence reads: CASSLPARQDRYTF. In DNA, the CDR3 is TGTGCCAGCAGTTTACCTGCTCGGCAGGATCGCTACACCTTC.

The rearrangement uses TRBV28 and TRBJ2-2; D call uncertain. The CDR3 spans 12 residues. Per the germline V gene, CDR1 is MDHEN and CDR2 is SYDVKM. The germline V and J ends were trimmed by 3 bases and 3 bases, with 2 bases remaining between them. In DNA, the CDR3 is TGTGCCAGCAGTTTCTACACCGGGGAGCTGTTTTTT. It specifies CASSFYTGELFF.

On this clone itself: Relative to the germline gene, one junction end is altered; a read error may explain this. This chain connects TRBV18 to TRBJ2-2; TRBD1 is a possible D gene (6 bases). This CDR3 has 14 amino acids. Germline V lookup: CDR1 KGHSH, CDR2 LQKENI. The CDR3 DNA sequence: TGTGCCAGCTCAACACCCAGGGGTGTCGGGGAGCTGTTTTTT. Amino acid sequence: CASSTPRGVGELFF.

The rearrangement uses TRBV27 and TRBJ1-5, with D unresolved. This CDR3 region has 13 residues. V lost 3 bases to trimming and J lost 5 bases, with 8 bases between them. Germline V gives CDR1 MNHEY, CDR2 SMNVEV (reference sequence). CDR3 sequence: CASSFNSYQPQHF. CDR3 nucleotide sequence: TGTGCCAGCAGTTTTAACAGCTATCAGCCCCAGCATTTT.

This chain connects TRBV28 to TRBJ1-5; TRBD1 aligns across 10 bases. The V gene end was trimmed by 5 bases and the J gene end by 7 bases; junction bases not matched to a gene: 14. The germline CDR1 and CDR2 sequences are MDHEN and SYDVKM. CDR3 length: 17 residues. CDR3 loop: CASSLRLRTGGGQPQHF. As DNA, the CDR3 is TGTGCCAGCAGTCTGCGCCTCCGGACAGGGGGAGGGCAGCCCCAGCATTTT.

The CDR3 protein is CASGTDPSSGEQYF. Written as DNA, the CDR3 is TGCGCCAGCGGAACCGACCCATCTAGCGGAGAGCAGTACTTC. The chain recombines TRBV5-1 with TRBJ2-7; TRBD2 agrees at 7 bases. Losses at the gene ends were 7 bases for V and 7 bases for J; bases not matched to a gene: 14. The CDR3 has 14 residues. From germline, CDR1 is SGHRS and CDR2 YFSETQ.

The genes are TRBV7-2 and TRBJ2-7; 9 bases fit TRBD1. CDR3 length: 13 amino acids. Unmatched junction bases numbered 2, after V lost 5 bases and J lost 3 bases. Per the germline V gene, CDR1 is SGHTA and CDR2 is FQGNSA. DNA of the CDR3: TGTGCCAGCAGCGCGACAGGGGGCTACGAGCAGTACTTC. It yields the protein CASSATGGYEQYF.

The CDR3 region is CASSNFRRTSGYNEQFF. CDR3 bases: TGTGCCAGCAGTAACTTTAGGAGGACTAGCGGGTACAATGAGCAGTTCTTC. The chain joins TRBV6-2 or TRBV6-3 to TRBJ2-1; the match to TRBD2 covers 11 bases. J lost 4 bases, V lost 5 bases, and 10 bases had no gene match. CDR1 MNHEY and CDR2 SVGEGT come from the germline V gene. The CDR3 extends over 17 amino acids.

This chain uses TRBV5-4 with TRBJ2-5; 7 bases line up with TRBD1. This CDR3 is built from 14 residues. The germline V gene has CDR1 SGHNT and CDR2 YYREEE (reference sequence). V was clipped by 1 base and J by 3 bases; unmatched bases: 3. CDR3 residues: CASSLPTGEETQYF. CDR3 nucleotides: TGTGCCAGCAGCTTGCCCACAGGGGAAGAGACCCAGTACTTC.

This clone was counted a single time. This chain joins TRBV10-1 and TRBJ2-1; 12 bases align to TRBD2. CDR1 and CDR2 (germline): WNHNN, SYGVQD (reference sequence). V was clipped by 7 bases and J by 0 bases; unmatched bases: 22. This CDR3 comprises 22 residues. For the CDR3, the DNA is TGCGCCAGCATCCCTACCCCCTGCCCCGCGACTAGCGGGGGAAGCTCCTACAATGAGCAGTTCTTC. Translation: CASIPTPCPATSGGSSYNEQFF.